These T cell receptor beta chains were read from a single sample in a study of blood T cell repertoires in COVID-19. Assay used: immunoSEQ multiplex PCR; TCRdb lists only in-frame clones, some missing. The table has some 180,000 clones, 88% seen once. Material for sequencing was peripheral blood. Receptor source: a man aged 50 to 60 who had recovered from COVID-19. The CDR3 runs from the conserved cysteine through the conserved F or W. The D gene is left open where the match is weak. A row's size may be missing; if present it is once, few, many or a size class.

>TRBJ1-5|TRBV28|few|NA
TGTGCCAGCAGTTTAAGGCAGGTCGGTCAGCCCCAGCATTTT
CASSLRQVGQPQHF
>TRBJ1-4|TRBV29-1|NA|TRBD1
TGCAGCGTGACCCCGGGACAGGGGGAAAAACTGTTTTTT
CSVTPGQGEKLFF
>TRBJ2-2|TRBV6-5|NA|NA
TGTGCCAGCAGGACCGGGAACACGGACACCGGGGAGCTGTTTTTT
CASRTGNTDTGELFF
>TRBJ2-5|TRBV25-1|once|TRBD1
TGTGCCAGCAGGCGGACAGGGGTAGAGACCCAGTACTTC
CASRRTGVETQYF
>TRBJ1-1|TRBV10-3|NA|TRBD1
TGTGCCATCAGTGAGTCGACAGGGGTGAACACTGAAGCTTTCTTT
CAISESTGVNTEAFF
>TRBJ2-7|TRBV19|NA|NA
TGTGCCAGTAGTATAGATCTCCCGGGTCTGGGCGAGCAGTACTTC
CASSIDLPGLGEQYF
>TRBJ1-4|TRBV27|NA|NA
TGTGCCAGCAGTCTGATCGGGGGGAGAAGAGCCGAAAAACTGTTTTTT
CASSLIGGRRAEKLFF
>TRBJ1-1|TRBV2|NA|NA
TGTGCCAGCGGAAACGGGGGTGAAGCTTTCTTT
CASGNGGEAFF
>TRBJ1-1|TRBV12-5|NA|NA
TGTGCTAGTGGTTTGGTACGCCGGGGTGAAGCTTTCTTT
CASGLVRRGEAFF
>TRBJ2-3|TRBV2|NA|TRBD2
TGTGCCAGCAGTGAATGGACTAGCGGGATAGCTACGCAGTATTTT
CASSEWTSGIATQYF
>TRBJ2-2|TRBV19|NA|TRBD2
TGTGCCAGTAGTCTATACGCGGGGGGGCATAACACCGGGGAGCTGTTTTTT
CASSLYAGGHNTGELFF
>TRBJ2-7|TRBV19|NA|TRBD1
TGTGCCAGTAGTATACGGACAGGGTGGGACGAGCAGTACTTC
CASSIRTGWDEQYF
>TRBJ2-3|TRBV2|NA|TRBD2
TGTGCCAGCAGATTTAGCGGGGGGGCCGGCACAGATACGCAGTATTTT
CASRFSGGAGTDTQYF
>TRBJ1-2|TRBV9|NA|TRBD1
TGTGCCAGCAGCATAGACAGGGGGGGCAATGGCTACACCTTC
CASSIDRGGNGYTF
>TRBJ2-7|TRBV19|NA|TRBD1
TGTGCCAGTAGAAACGGACAGGGGGCCGAGCAGTACTTC
CASRNGQGAEQYF
>TRBJ2-7|TRBV27|NA|TRBD1
TGTGCCAGCAGTCCTGGGACAGGGCGGCTCGAGCAGTACTTC
CASSPGTGRLEQYF
>TRBJ1-4|TRBV28|NA|TRBD1
TGTGCCAGCAGTCCCTCGGACAGGCCGAATGAAAAACTGTTTTTT
CASSPSDRPNEKLFF
>TRBJ2-1|TRBV5-1|once|TRBD2
TGCGCCAGCAGCTTGGAGGCTAGCGGGAGGAATGAGCAGTTCTTC
CASSLEASGRNEQFF
>TRBJ1-2|TRBV6-2/TRBV6-3|few|NA
TGTGCCAGCAGTTGGGTAGGGGATGGCTACACCTTC
CASSWVGDGYTF
>TRBJ1-2|TRBV12-3/TRBV12-4|NA|NA
TGTGCCAGCAGTGTCGGGGGAAGGTACGGCTACACCTTC
CASSVGGRYGYTF
>TRBJ2-7|TRBV27|NA|NA
TGTGCCAGCAGTTTAGGACTAATGAACGAGCAGTACTTC
CASSLGLMNEQYF
>TRBJ2-7|TRBV7-6|NA|TRBD1
TGTGCCAGCAGCTTAGGAAGACAGGGGGCGTCGGCTGAGCAGTACTTC
CASSLGRQGASAEQYF
>TRBJ2-2|TRBV5-6|NA|NA
TGTGCCAGCAGCTTTTCCCAGGGTAGGAACACCGGGGAGCTGTTTTTT
CASSFSQGRNTGELFF
>TRBJ1-2|TRBV7-2|NA|TRBD1
TGTGCCAGCAGCTTAGCGGGACAGGCCGTCGTCTCCCATGGCTACACCTTC
CASSLAGQAVVSHGYTF
>TRBJ1-1|TRBV5-6|once|TRBD1
TGTGCCAGCAGCTTGGTGGGACAGTTGAACACTGAAGCTTTCTTT
CASSLVGQLNTEAFF
>TRBJ1-3|TRBV7-9|NA|TRBD1
TGTGCCAGCAGTCCCGGGACAGGGGGCATCGCTGGAAACACCATATATTTT
CASSPGTGGIAGNTIYF
>TRBJ2-7|TRBV6-6|NA|TRBD1
TGTGCCAGCAGTGACCCCGGGACAGCGATCTACGAGCAGTACTTC
CASSDPGTAIYEQYF
>TRBJ2-1|TRBV19|NA|NA
TGTGCCAGTAGTATAGCCGTGCGTACGTTTGAGCAGTTCTTC
CASSIAVRTFEQFF
>TRBJ2-5|TRBV9|NA|NA
TGTGCCAGCAGCGTAGGTAATCGTCGGGGGACGGGTTCCGGAGAGACCCAGTACTTC
CASSVGNRRGTGSGETQYF
>TRBJ1-4|TRBV5-5|NA|NA
TGTGCCAGCAGCCCGTATAATGAAAAACTGTTTTTT
CASSPYNEKLFF
>TRBJ2-5|TRBV19|NA|NA
TGTGCCAGTATCAAGCGGGAGACCCAGTACTTC
CASIKRETQYF
>TRBJ2-4|TRBV2|NA|NA
TGTGCCAGCAGGAAGGGTGGGGGGGCGCTTATATACATTCAGTACTTC
CASRKGGGALIYIQYF